This TCR beta chain was recovered during a study of cytomegalovirus exposure and HLA in healthy donors. CDR3 length: 15 residues. Trimming pared 0 bases from V and 1 base from J, leaving 10 bases between. From germline, CDR1 is SGHRS and CDR2 YFSETQ. Findings of the study overall: Prior analysis indicated that the majority of TCR beta V segments exhibited productivity approximately 90% or approximately 30% of the time. Among the sequence variants, a highly shared cluster was likely an artifact of sequencing.

On this clone itself: Antigen unknown.

Primers: 60 Vbeta forward and 13 Jbeta reverse. Clones were sequenced by immunoSEQ multiplex PCR, and TCRdb holds only the in-frame ones, with some missing. This sample has under 200,000 clones, with approximately 80% found just once. The sequenced material came from PBMCs. This receptor was identified in a woman in her 30s in good health and CMV-seropositive. The V gene is TRBV5-1, the J gene TRBJ1-2, with unresolved D. CDR3 DNA sequence: TGCGCCAGCAGCTTGGGAGGAGGGTATAACTATGGCTACACCTTC. Translating it yields CASSLGGGYNYGYTF.